Detailed here is one T cell receptor beta chain. The target of this receptor is not known. Qualities for individual bases were not recorded, and no much larger clone is one base off. The sample is drawn from a study of shared clonotypes between healthy human individuals (dated by TCRdb to about 2020). About the investigation overall: Three men and two women, aged 18 to 49 years, made up the cohort. For each donor, three plates each were used for CD4 naive and CD4 memory, two plates were used for CD8 naive, and one plate was used for CD8 memory. The study deeply sequenced blood TCR repertoires of five healthy adults to estimate repertoire size and the extent of clonotype sharing between individuals. To increase sequencing depth and limit assay-specific biases, TCR repertoire library preparation and sequencing were carried out by different laboratories using diverse techniques. Between about 0.94 and 10 billion PBMCs per donor were obtained by leukapheresis. The investigation overall reported the following: Sharing across several donors was observed for around 5% of naive CD4, less than 4% of naive CD8, about 2.5% of memory CD4, and roughly 0.4% of memory CD8 clonotypes. Sampling was limited to blood, and TCR repertoires in tissue likely differ from TCR repertoires in blood. Based on pairwise subsampling, the degree of clonotype sharing among donors was expected to be affected by sequencing depth. Rarefaction of sorted-subset datasets indicated incomplete sequencing despite the large sequencing depth. Because the study included a small number of donors, the genetic and exposure-history diversity represented was limited. Naive subsets generally had larger estimated clonotype richness than memory subsets did. Compared with non-shared clonotypes, the clonotypes found in all four sorted-subset donors had higher generation probabilities.

Using the deep immunoSEQ assay, multiplex PCR amplified TCR CDR3 regions from genomic DNA. Extracted genomic DNA from each cell subset was spread evenly across all wells of several immunoSEQ 96-well plates, with each plate serving as a replicate. For sorted subsets, 150 to 200 ng genomic DNA, equal to 30,000 or so T cell genomes, was loaded into each replicate PCR. Purified libraries were measured with a Qubit 3.0 fluorometer, size-checked on a Bioanalyzer 2100, and measured again with the KAPA Library Quantification kit. A separate single-read 150-cycle Illumina NextSeq 550 flow cell was used to sequence each immunoSEQ 96-well plate. The authors' pipeline ran thus. Because the immunoSEQ output held only junctional sequences and lacked quality scores, the filtering could not match the filtering applied to full-length reads. Sequences were annotated with PyIR, a Python wrapper for IgBLAST v1.9, and V/J genes and CDR3 were assigned using IMGT germline references. Reads were filtered out if the reads had weak V/J assignments (E-value above 1e-6), no CDR3, stop codons, out-of-frame junctions, or ambiguous translated residues. V3J clonotypes were defined by identical inferred V gene, J gene, and CDR3 amino acid sequence. Percentage overlap between repertoires was computed as shared unique clonotypes divided by the size of the smaller repertoire. Richness of each repertoire was evaluated using RTK rarefaction, the Chao1 estimator, and Recon v2.1 estimates of unobserved clonotypes. Generation probabilities were computed with OLGA for all TCRbeta clonotypes obtained by the gDNA method from several donors. TCRdb retrieved this table from immuneACCESS and kept in-frame rearrangements only. Not all clones are present; in checked studies, unresolved V genes account for under half, and no reason is known for the remainder. That table supplies the V and J calls and clone size; D and trimming were determined from the DNA. The sample table contains about 2.2 million clones; only one count was recorded for about 93% of them. Jointly, the top ten make up under 2% of the sample.

CD8 naive samples consisted of CD45RO-negative cells that were positively selected for CCR7, yielding a CD45RA+CCR7+ population without TemRA cells. The donors were healthy, HIV-negative adults with no recently reported acute infections or vaccinations. Only Caucasian adults living in Nashville, Tennessee, USA were represented among the donors. Blood was collected by leukapheresis, and PBMCs were isolated by Ficoll-Histopaque density gradient centrifugation and then cryopreserved in liquid nitrogen vapor phase. Analytical flow cytometry was used to check the purity and quantity of every magnetically sorted T cell population. Genomic DNA was isolated from each sorted fraction and quantified by UV absorbance on a Nanodrop 2000c. In the germline V gene (reference sequence), CDR1 corresponds to SEHNR and CDR2 to FQNEAQ. Including the terminal cysteine and phenylalanine, the CDR3 comprises 16 residues. This entry keeps only the CDR3 DNA: 48 bases, framed from base 1. Trimming accounts for 6 bases at V and 2 bases at J, while the number of junction bases matched to no gene is 11.

The V gene is TRBV7-9 and the J gene is TRBJ2-3; a stretch of 7 junction bases matches TRBD2. Material for sequencing was naive CD8+ T cells from PBMCs. The cell subset or site tag for this specimen amounts to: CD45RA+CCR7+. The receptor comes from a young man in good health. Some clones in this sample may be carry-over from other donors' samples. The DNA sequence is given as TGTGCCAGCAGTTGGTATCAGCGGGATGCCACAGATACGCAGTATTTT. It encodes CASSWYQRDATDTQYF.